Below, 25 T cell receptor beta chains from the same sample are listed, as sequenced in a study of tumor-infiltrating lymphocytes in localized non-small cell lung cancer. Some clones are missing from TCRdb's copy, which holds only in-frame ones; the method was immunoSEQ multiplex PCR. In the table there are around 16,000 clones, around two thirds of which are singletons. The sequenced sample was lung tumor tissue. The receptors here all came from a human donor with non-small cell lung cancer.

The chain uses TRBV4-2 and TRBJ1-2; tentative D call: TRBD1 (5 bases). Trimming stripped 4 bases from V and 4 bases from J, with 13 bases between. Germline V lookup: CDR1 LGHNA, CDR2 YNFKEQ. The CDR3 length is 14 residues. The CDR3 bases are TGTGCCAGCAGCCCTAACCGGCAGGGCTATGGCTACACCTTC. It translates to CASSPNRQGYGYTF.

This clone was seen more than once but under ten times. The chain employs TRBV6-1 and TRBJ2-1, with 8 bases matching TRBD1. There are 15 residues in the CDR3. J lost 7 bases, V lost 0 bases, and 5 bases had no gene match. Per the germline V gene, CDR1 is MNHNS and CDR2 is SASEGT. Here the CDR3 reads CASSEALDRDNEQFF. In DNA form, the CDR3 reads TGTGCCAGCAGTGAAGCGTTGGACAGGGATAATGAGCAGTTCTTC.

The chain couples TRBV15 to TRBJ2-2; TRBD2 agrees at 9 bases. CDR3 size: 15 residues. Germline V CDR1 and CDR2: LNHNV, YYDKDF (reference sequence). The J segment lost 0 bases and the V segment lost 6 bases, leaving 2 bases of the junction unmatched. The CDR3 bases are TGTGCCACCAGGATAGCGGGAGCGAACACCGGGGAGCTGTTTTTT. This sequence encodes CATRIAGANTGELFF.

This clone was detected once. The chain employs TRBV19 and TRBJ1-1; D is ambiguous. Per germline, CDR1 LNHDA and CDR2 SQIVND (reference sequence). This CDR3 is built from 11 residues. The V end was cut by 7 bases, the J end by 1 base, with 4 bases between. The CDR3: CASTENTEAFF. The CDR3 coding sequence is TGTGCCAGTACCGAGAACACTGAAGCTTTCTTT.

This clone was seen a single time. The V and J genes are TRBV2 and TRBJ1-3; 7 nucleotides align to TRBD1. The germline V gene has CDR1 SNHLY and CDR2 FYNNEI. V was pared by 11 bases and J by 2 bases, with 6 bases of the junction left unmatched. The CDR3 has 13 amino acids. Written as DNA, the CDR3 is TGTGCCGGATCAGGGGGGCCTGGAAACACCATATATTTT. Translated, it gives CAGSGGPGNTIYF. Full variable domain (outside the CDR3, taken from reference TRBV2 and TRBJ1-3): EPEVTQTPSHQVTQMGQEVILRCVPISNHLYFYWYRQILGQKVEFLVSFYNNEISEKSEIFDDQFSVERPDGSNFTLKIRSTKLEDSAMYFCAGSGGPGNTIYFGEGSWLTVV.

The V and J genes are TRBV30 and TRBJ1-5, with D perhaps TRBD1 (5 bases). This CDR3 is built from 14 residues. Germline-derived CDR1 and CDR2 are GTSNPN and SVGIG (reference sequence). Trimming pared 3 bases from V and 4 bases from J, leaving 13 bases between. The CDR3 DNA is TGTGCCTGGAGCGCGGGACTGACAAATCAGCCCCAGCATTTT. Translated: CAWSAGLTNQPQHF.

The V gene is TRBV7-3, the J gene TRBJ2-7; 10 nucleotides line up with TRBD1. V was pared by 4 bases and J by 7 bases, with 7 bases of the junction left unmatched. The CDR3 runs to 14 residues. The germline CDR1 and CDR2 sequences are SGHTA and FQGTGA. The DNA of the CDR3 is TGTGCCAGCAGCTCCGGGACAGGGGTAGGAGAGCAGTACTTC. Protein sequence: CASSSGTGVGEQYF.

Of note for this clone: Possible read error: a much larger clone is one base away. The chain combines TRBV13 with TRBJ2-7; tentative D call: TRBD1 (5 bases). The CDR3 extends over 11 amino acids. Trimming took off 5 bases at V and 3 bases at J, with 5 bases between the two ends. Germline V CDR1 and CDR2: PRHDT, FYEKMQ (reference sequence). For the CDR3, the DNA is TGTGCCAGCAGCAGGGGCTACGAGCAGTACTTC. It encodes CASSRGYEQYF.

This clone is a singleton in its sample. This chain links TRBV10-3 with TRBJ1-2, with D perhaps matching TRBD1 (6 bases). Germline V gene data show CDR1 as ENHRY and CDR2 as SYGVKD. The CDR3 loop spans 13 amino acids. Trimming removed 11 bases at V and 3 bases at J, with 16 bases between. The CDR3 DNA reads as TGTGCCGCGATGGGGGCAACGGACTATGGCTACACCTTC. Translation gives CAAMGATDYGYTF.

This chain connects TRBV6-1 to TRBJ1-5; D is unresolved. V lost 7 bases, J lost 0 bases, and 13 bases lay in between. The germline gives CDR1 MNHNS, CDR2 SASEGT. The CDR3 is 15 amino acids. CDR3 sequence: CASMEGRVSNQPQHF. In DNA form, the CDR3 reads TGTGCCAGCATGGAGGGAAGGGTTAGCAATCAGCCCCAGCATTTT.

This clone was observed a single time. This rearrangement joins TRBV4-2 to TRBJ2-7; possibly TRBD2 for D (6 bases). V lost 1 base and J 0 bases, leaving 10 bases between the germline ends. Germline CDR1 and CDR2: LGHNA and YNFKEQ. CDR3 length: 15 amino acids. CDR3 loop: CASSQGLATSYEQYF. The CDR3 bases are TGTGCCAGCAGCCAAGGGCTAGCGACCTCCTACGAGCAGTACTTC.

The J gene is TRBJ1-4, the V gene TRBV7-2; TRBD1 is a possible D gene (5 bases). The CDR3 consists of 13 residues. V was cut by 4 bases and J by 9 bases, with 12 bases left in between. Per the germline V gene, CDR1 is SGHTA and CDR2 is FQGNSA. CDR3 region: CASSSPGRQKLFF. The DNA of the CDR3 is TGTGCCAGCAGCTCCCCGGGACGCCAAAAACTGTTTTTT.

This clone was seen a handful of times. The chain carries TRBV10-3 and TRBJ1-4; 10 bases are shared with TRBD1. V shed 3 bases and J 4 bases; nucleotides not matched to a gene: 5. This CDR3 is 16 amino acids long. Looked up from germline, CDR1 is ENHRY and CDR2 is SYGVKD. The CDR3 DNA is TGTGCCATCAGTGACCGGGGACAGGGGTTTAATGAAAAACTGTTTTTT. The encoded protein is CAISDRGQGFNEKLFF.

This clone is termed medium-sized. DNA for the CDR3: TGTGCCAGCATTCTCACAGGGCGGGCGAACACCGGGGAGCTGTTTTTT. It yields the protein CASILTGRANTGELFF. The chain employs TRBV21-1 and TRBJ2-2; the D call in the table, TRBD1, was not verified against the DNA. TRBV21-1 is listed as a pseudogene. This CDR3 contains 16 residues.

The chain recombines TRBV5-1 with TRBJ2-1; 7 nucleotides match TRBD1. The CDR3 is 15 residues long. The germline V gene has CDR1 SGHRS and CDR2 YFSETQ. With V trimmed by 1 base and J by 2 bases, 3 bases remained unmatched. In DNA, the CDR3 is TGCGCCAGCAGCTTGACAGGGGATCCCTACAATGAGCAGTTCTTC. This encodes CASSLTGDPYNEQFF.

This chain links TRBV2 with TRBJ2-1, with unresolved D. Germline V lookup: CDR1 SNHLY, CDR2 FYNNEI. This CDR3 is built from 12 residues. The ends were cut back, 6 bases at V and 4 bases at J, with 7 bases in the middle. CDR3 in DNA: TGTGCCAGCAGAGCCGTTTACAATGAGCAGTTCTTC. Its translation is CASRAVYNEQFF.

The chain uses TRBV7-2 and TRBJ2-7, with no clear D. The germline V gene encodes CDR1 SGHTA and CDR2 FQGNSA. Between the trimmed V and J ends, which lost 5 bases and 6 bases, there was a span of 11 bases. This CDR3 contains 12 residues. In nucleotides, the CDR3 is TGTGCCAGCAGCGTCTACTCAGGCGAGCAGTACTTC. Translating it yields CASSVYSGEQYF. The entire variable domain, with the rest obtained from reference TRBV7-2 and TRBJ2-7, is as follows: GAGVSQSPSNKVTEKGKDVELRCDPISGHTALYWYRQSLGQGLEFLIYFQGNSAPDKSGLPSDRFSAERTGGSVSTLTIQRTQQEDSAVYLCASSVYSGEQYFGPGTRLTVT.

The V and J genes are TRBV29-1 and TRBJ2-7; possibly TRBD1 or TRBD2 for D (5 bases each). Trimming removed 1 base at V and 0 bases at J, with 16 bases between. Germline-derived CDR1 and CDR2 are SQVTM and ANQGSEA. The CDR3 is 16 residues long. The CDR3: CSVEGQPGRNSYEQYF. The CDR3 DNA sequence: TGCAGCGTTGAAGGACAACCGGGACGGAACTCCTACGAGCAGTACTTC.

By share of the sample, this clone is medium-sized. The chain uses TRBV7-9 and TRBJ1-1; D is uncertain. The CDR3 spans 14 residues. Germline values: CDR1 SEHNR, CDR2 FQNEAQ (reference sequence). With 1 base removed from V and 0 bases from J, the gap between germline ends came to 6 bases. Here the CDR3 DNA reads TGTGCCAGCAGCTTAGACATCATGAACACTGAAGCTTTCTTT. It specifies CASSLDIMNTEAFF.

The chain uses TRBV5-1 and TRBJ1-5; 8 bases line up with TRBD1. After removal of 7 bases from V and 6 bases from J, the junction contained 12 bases not matched to a gene. The CDR3 is 15 amino acids. The germline V gene encodes CDR1 SGHRS and CDR2 YFSETQ. CDR3 loop: CASSDQGAHGQPQHF. The CDR3 DNA reads TGCGCCAGCTCCGACCAGGGGGCGCACGGTCAGCCCCAGCATTTT.

The chain is built from TRBV4-1 and TRBJ1-2; possibly TRBD1 for D (6 bases). CDR3 length: 15 amino acids. CDR1 MGHRA and CDR2 YSYEKL come from the germline V gene. Trimming removed 4 bases at V and 1 base at J, with 13 bases between. This CDR3 is CASSLPRGGNYGYTF. In nucleotides, the CDR3 is TGCGCCAGCAGCCTCCCCAGGGGCGGTAACTATGGCTACACCTTC.

This clone has just a few counts. The J gene is TRBJ1-6, the V gene TRBV9; perhaps TRBD1 as D (6 bases). The CDR3 is made up of 12 amino acids. Between the trimmed V and J ends, which lost 6 bases and 10 bases, there was a span of 11 bases. From germline, CDR1 is SGDLS and CDR2 YYNGEE. CDR3 in DNA: TGTGCCAGCAAGGGGGGCGAATCACCCCTCCACTTT. It encodes CASKGGESPLHF.

CDR3 region: CASSLFAARGITGELFF. The CDR3 bases are TGTGCCAGCAGTTTATTCGCGGCGAGAGGAATTACCGGGGAGCTGTTTTTT. The chain has TRBV27 and TRBJ2-2; unclear D gene. The CDR3 consists of 17 residues. Germline V gene data show CDR1 as MNHEY and CDR2 as SMNVEV (reference sequence). Trimming took off 1 base at V and 5 bases at J, with 17 bases between the two ends.

CDR3 coding DNA: TGTGCCAGCAGCTTAGCGGCAGGGGGCTTCAACTATGGCTACACCTTC. Its translation: CASSLAAGGFNYGYTF. The chain carries TRBV7-2 and TRBJ1-2; 8 positions match TRBD1. CDR1 SGHTA and CDR2 FQGNSA come from the germline V gene. The CDR3 is 16 amino acids. V shed 0 bases and J 2 bases; nucleotides not matched to a gene: 5.

This clone showed up just once. The chain has TRBV4-2 and TRBJ2-6, with D uncertain. The CDR3 sequence is 16 residues long. V was pared by 1 base and J by 0 bases, with 7 bases between. The germline CDR1 and CDR2 sequences are LGHNA and YNFKEQ. The CDR3 here is CASSQGQSSGANVLTF. The CDR3 DNA follows: TGTGCCAGCAGCCAAGGACAAAGCTCTGGGGCCAACGTCCTGACTTTC.